Below, 15 T cell receptor beta chains from the same sample are listed, as sequenced in a study of cytomegalovirus exposure and HLA in healthy donors (TCRdb year 2017). Library preparation employed the immunoSEQ multiplex PCR assay. The multiplex PCR relied on a mix of 60 forward primers for TCR Vbeta segments and 13 reverse primers for TCR Jbeta segments. TCRdb limited this immuneACCESS table to in-frame rearrangements with V and J called. A share of clones is missing; checked studies link under half to unresolved V genes, and the rest is unexplained. The sample table records approximately 190,000 clones; more than 75% of these occur just once. The top ten clonotypes cover approximately 14% of the sample. Material: PBMCs. These receptors were obtained from a young woman in good health and CMV-seropositive.

The chain combines TRBV4-1 with TRBJ1-3; possibly TRBD1 for D (6 bases). The CDR3 is 15 residues long. The ends were cut back, 4 bases at V and 6 bases at J, with 16 bases in the middle. Per germline, CDR1 MGHRA and CDR2 YSYEKL. The CDR3 nucleotides read TGCGCCAGCAGCCCGAGGGGGGGGCGCGAAAACACCATATATTTT. The encoded protein is CASSPRGGRENTIYF.

The chain combines TRBV28 with TRBJ1-3; possible D gene TRBD1, 6 bases. Trimming took 3 bases from V and 4 from J, leaving 16 bases between them. Germline lookup yields CDR1 MDHEN and CDR2 SYDVKM. The CDR3 extends over 16 amino acids. This chain's CDR3 is CASSFDRKKPGNTIYF. The CDR3 region has the DNA TGTGCCAGCAGTTTTGACAGGAAAAAGCCGGGAAACACCATATATTTT.

This clone has ten or more counts. The CDR3 is CASSSQGSGAFF. CDR3 in DNA: TGTGCCAGCAGTTCGCAGGGTTCGGGAGCTTTCTTT. V gene TRBV6-5 combines with J gene TRBJ1-1, with D possibly matching TRBD1 (5 bases). Trimming stripped 4 bases from V and 10 bases from J, with 13 bases between. This CDR3 is 12 amino acids long. Germline-derived CDR1 and CDR2 are MNHEY and SVGAGI.

This clone occurred once. The J gene is TRBJ2-7, the V gene TRBV2; 8 nucleotides match TRBD1. Germline-derived CDR1 and CDR2 are SNHLY and FYNNEI. V lost 6 bases, J lost 4 bases, and 8 bases stayed unmatched. This CDR3 contains 14 residues. As DNA, the CDR3 is TGTGCCAGCAGCCTGGACAGGGTATCGTACGAGCAGTACTTC. Amino acids: CASSLDRVSYEQYF.

The chain combines TRBV27 with TRBJ1-2, with 8 bases fitting TRBD1. J lost 0 bases, V lost 7 bases, and 10 bases had no gene match. CDR3 length: 16 residues. Per the germline V gene, CDR1 is MNHEY and CDR2 is SMNVEV (reference sequence). CDR3 nucleotide sequence: TGTGCCAGCACAAGCGCCAGGGGGCCCTCTAACTATGGCTACACCTTC. It specifies CASTSARGPSNYGYTF.

The rearrangement links TRBV7-9 to TRBJ2-1; TRBD1 matches 7 bases. V gave up 4 bases and J gave up 5 bases; unmatched junction bases: 5. From germline, CDR1 is SEHNR and CDR2 FQNEAQ (reference sequence). CDR3 length: 14 amino acids. CDR3 nucleotide sequence: TGTGCCAGCAGCTCGTCAGACAGGGACAATGAGCAGTTCTTC. Protein: CASSSSDRDNEQFF.

J is TRBJ2-4 and V is TRBV30, with D maybe TRBD2 (6 bases). There are 13 residues in the CDR3. V gave up 5 bases and J gave up 0 bases, with 8 bases separating them. The V gene's germline CDR1 is GTSNPN and CDR2 SVGIG (reference sequence). CDR3 sequence reads: CAWQAGAKNIQYF. Written as DNA, the CDR3 is TGTGCCTGGCAAGCGGGAGCCAAAAACATTCAGTACTTC.

V usage is TRBV6-1 and J usage is TRBJ2-2, with a weak D call TRBD2 (6 bases). This CDR3 region has 14 residues. Trimming took off 10 bases at V and 4 bases at J, with 16 bases between the two ends. Germline assignment: CDR1 MNHNS and CDR2 SASEGT. CDR3 bases: TGTGCCACCCTAGGACTAATATCCACCGGGGAGCTGTTTTTT. Encoded protein: CATLGLISTGELFF.

This chain joins TRBV28 and TRBJ1-1, with 9 bases aligning to TRBD1. V gave up 4 bases and J gave up 3 bases; unmatched junction bases: 0. The CDR3 length is 13 residues. Looked up from germline, CDR1 is MDHEN and CDR2 is SYDVKM. This chain's CDR3 is CASSWDRDTEAFF. The CDR3 DNA is TGTGCCAGCAGTTGGGACAGGGACACTGAAGCTTTCTTT.

The V gene is TRBV12-5, the J gene TRBJ2-1, with D possibly being TRBD2 (6 bases). Deletions cut 4 bases from V and 3 bases from J, with 19 bases between. The CDR3 consists of 17 residues. Germline V lookup: CDR1 LGHNT, CDR2 FRNRAP. In DNA, the CDR3 is TGTGCTAGTGGTTCCCCCTTGGGGGAGGCCCTCTACAATGAGCAGTTCTTC. This sequence encodes CASGSPLGEALYNEQFF.

This clone is a singleton in its sample. The chain is built from TRBV18 and TRBJ1-2; possibly TRBD1 for D (6 bases). Trimming left V 3 bases short and J 2 bases short, with 7 bases between. Germline V gene lookup returns CDR1 KGHSH and CDR2 LQKENI. This CDR3 contains 13 residues. This CDR3 reads CASSPTGNYGYTF. In DNA form, the CDR3 reads TGTGCCAGCTCACCTACAGGGAACTATGGCTACACCTTC.

The chain links TRBV6-1 to TRBJ1-4; D possibly corresponds to TRBD1 (5 bases). This CDR3 comprises 15 residues. CDR1 is MNHNS and CDR2 is SASEGT in the germline V gene. V lost 1 base to trimming and J lost 7 bases, with 13 bases between them. CDR3 amino acids: CASSEVLTAGEKLFF. In DNA, the CDR3 is TGTGCCAGCAGTGAAGTCCTGACAGCTGGTGAAAAACTGTTTTTT.

The J gene is TRBJ2-7, the V gene TRBV6-5, with TRBD1 matching over 10 bases. From germline, CDR1 is MNHEY and CDR2 SVGAGI. Unmatched junction bases numbered 3, after V lost 2 bases and J lost 2 bases. The CDR3 covers 15 residues. CDR3 in amino acids: CASSYSDRGPYEQYF. The CDR3 DNA follows: TGTGCCAGCAGTTACAGCGACAGGGGGCCCTACGAGCAGTACTTC.

The chain is built from TRBV5-1 and TRBJ1-1; D is perhaps TRBD1 (6 bases). Trimming took off 4 bases at V and 4 bases at J, with 14 bases between the two ends. The CDR3 covers 14 residues. From germline, CDR1 is SGHRS and CDR2 YFSETQ. CDR3 sequence (DNA): TGCGCCAGCAGCCCTCGTAGAGGGGGCACTGAAGCTTTCTTT. Its translation: CASSPRRGGTEAFF. Combining the CDR3 with reference TRBV5-1 and TRBJ1-1 gives the whole variable domain KAGVTQTPRYLIKTRGQQVTLSCSPISGHRSVSWYQQTPGQGLQFLFEYFSETQRNKGNFPGRFSGRQFSNSRSEMNVSTLELGDSALYLCASSPRRGGTEAFFGQGTRLTVV.

The chain employs TRBV5-1 and TRBJ1-4; D gene uncertain. The V and J ends lost 0 bases and 8 bases respectively, with 14 bases between them. The CDR3 sequence is 15 residues long. Per germline, CDR1 SGHRS and CDR2 YFSETQ. The CDR3 DNA sequence: TGCGCCAGCAGCTTGGGAACGGGAATAGGGGAAAAACTGTTTTTT. It is translated as CASSLGTGIGEKLFF.